This T cell receptor beta chain derives from a study of cytomegalovirus exposure and HLA in healthy donors. This CDR3 is 14 amino acids long. Germline lookup yields CDR1 SGHDN and CDR2 FVKESK. The V end lost 0 bases, the J end lost 4 bases, and 9 bases lay between the germline ends. Overall study findings and caveats: In vitro testing confirmed a few CMV-associated chains as specific for CMV antigens. It has been reported that TCR beta sequences accurately predicted the HLA-A and HLA-B alleles of most subjects.

The PCR made use of 60 Vbeta and 13 Jbeta primers. The protocol was immunoSEQ multiplex PCR, while the TCRdb copy is restricted to in-frame clones and leaves out a portion. Of approximately 100,000 clones in the sample, roughly 73% were seen once. For this clone: Its antigen is not identified.

This rearrangement joins TRBV14 to TRBJ1-2; D unclear. Source material: PBMCs. This receptor was identified in a woman aged 35 to 49 in good health and CMV-seronegative. CDR3: CASSQDGRSYGYTF. In DNA, the CDR3 is TGTGCCAGCAGCCAAGATGGCCGGAGCTATGGCTACACCTTC.